The clone carrying this T cell receptor beta chain was recorded at least ten times. The sample belongs to a study of molecular identifiers for immune sequencing clone quantification. V shed 0 bases and J shed 7 bases, with 16 bases lying between them. This CDR3 is 16 amino acids long. Germline V gene lookup returns CDR1 MGHRA and CDR2 YSYEKL. With listed TCR primers and previously described methods, bulk TCR libraries were prepared. TCRdb reprocessed the PCR reads with MiXCR, giving one entry per CDR3 protein. The sample holds under 650,000 distinct CDR3 sequences, just under 20% seen once. Sequencing was done on a sample of naive CD8+ T cells from blood, with Jurkat cell RNA spiked in. Subset in this sample: FACS-sorted CD8+CD4-CCR7+CD45RA+ naive T cells. This sequence was found in a human donor in good health. Some libraries in this study had Jurkat cell RNA spiked in. V usage is TRBV4-1 and J usage is TRBJ2-1; D remains unclear. CDR3 protein: CASSQDSALQGNEQFF. In nucleotides, the CDR3 is TGCGCCAGCAGCCAAGATTCAGCATTGCAAGGGAATGAGCAGTTCTTC.